These 29 T cell receptor beta chains were all obtained from the same sample, sequenced in a study of CD8+ T cells in alopecia areata. Reverse transcribed after extraction, RNA yielded cDNA as the sequencing template. Produced via immunoSEQ multiplex PCR; TCRdb's table is partial and in-frame only. The sample offers 90,000 to 130,000 clones and no singletons, the top ten holding around a fifth. The sequenced sample was lesional skin. Receptors originate from a C3H/HeJ mouse with alopecia areata. This strain has MHC haplotype H2-k.

Regarding this clone: Gene names refer to mouse genes. The read ends 4 residues early relative to the CDR3; the germline J gene fills the gap. The chain links TRBV14 to TRBJ1-4; the match to TRBD1 covers 7 bases. The germline V gene has CDR1 SGHDT and CDR2 FRDEAV. The CDR3 runs to 17 residues. The ends lost 4 bases at V and 0 bases at J; junction bases unmatched: 9. Here the CDR3 reads CASSPAGTVISNERLFF. The CDR3 DNA, read in part, is TGTGCCAGCAGTCCCGCGGGGACAGTTATTTCCAACGAA.

Notes on this clone: Genes and germline come from the mouse. The read ends 4 residues early relative to the CDR3; the germline J gene fills the gap. The chain has TRBV5 and TRBJ2-7; 10 bases agree with TRBD1. Germline V gene data show CDR1 as LGHNA and CDR2 as YNLKQL (reference sequence). V was clipped by 1 base and J by 0 bases; unmatched bases: 6. The CDR3 is made up of 17 amino acids. The CDR3 spells CASSQGTGGRSSYEQYF. CDR3 bases read: TGTGCCAGCAGCCAAGGGACAGGGGGGAGGAGCTCCTAT.

This clone was detected a few times. Mouse names are used for the genes. The CDR3 end is not reached by the read, which stops 4 residues before it; the germline J gene fills it in. The chain carries TRBV1 and TRBJ2-3; weak D call: TRBD2 (7 bases). CDR1 NSQYPW and CDR2 LRSPGD come from the germline V gene (reference sequence). Trimming removed 0 bases at V and 1 base at J, with 11 bases between. The CDR3 spans 16 residues. CDR3 bases read: TGCACCTGCAGTGCAGAGGGGGGCTCTGGTGCAGAA. The encoded protein is CTCSAEGGSGAE. From start to end, the CDR3 is CTCSAEGGSGAETLYF.

Details on this clone: Genes and germline come from the mouse. The DNA ends 4 residues before the CDR3 does, and the rest of the CDR3 is filled in from the germline J gene. V usage is TRBV17 and J usage is TRBJ1-4; tentative D call: TRBD1 (5 bases). The CDR3 consists of 14 residues. CDR1 is MNHDT, CDR2 YYDKIL, per germline. V lost 1 base and J 2 bases, leaving 5 bases between the germline ends. The CDR3 bases that were read are TGTGCTAGCAGTAGAGGACAGTCCAACGAA. It translates to CASSRGQSNE. The whole CDR3 region reads CASSRGQSNERLFF.

The sample holds many counts of this clone. Gene names are mouse gene names. The read falls 4 residues short of the CDR3 end, and the missing part is taken from the germline J gene. The rearrangement links TRBV13-3 to TRBJ2-4; 13 nucleotides line up with TRBD2. Germline assignment: CDR1 NNHDY and CDR2 SYVADS. This CDR3 is built from 17 residues. V lost 1 base and J lost 1; bases outside the gene matches: 3. CDR3 residues: CASSDRTGGARQNTLYF. Incomplete CDR3 DNA: TGTGCCAGCAGTGATCGGACTGGGGGGGCGCGTCAAAAC.

About this clone itself: All gene names here are mouse names. The read comes to an end 4 residues before the CDR3 does, leaving the germline J gene to fill in the end. J is TRBJ2-4 and V is TRBV1, with 9 bases aligning to TRBD2. The CDR3 extends over 14 amino acids. Germline V gene data show CDR1 as NSQYPW and CDR2 as LRSPGD (reference sequence). CDR3: CTCSARLGENTLYF. CDR3 DNA (partial): TGCACCTGCAGTGCTCGACTGGGGGAGAAC.

This clone was detected a few times. An end of the junction does not agree with germline; a read error may underlie this. Gene names are mouse gene names. Partial CDR3 DNA: TGTGGCAGCAGGGGGGGGGTCTTGGAT. Encoded protein: CGSRGGVLD. The CDR3 in full is CGSRGGVLDEQYF. The chain employs TRBV13-3 and TRBJ2-7; tentatively, D is TRBD1 or TRBD2 (7 bases each). The read halts 4 residues ahead of the CDR3 end, with the missing end drawn from the germline J gene. This CDR3 region has 13 residues. CDR1 and CDR2 from the germline V gene are NNHDY and SYVADS.

This clone was observed a handful of times. Gene names are the mouse ones. The read gets to within 4 residues of the CDR3 end, and the germline J gene fills in the rest. V usage is TRBV13-1 and J usage is TRBJ2-7, with a weak D call TRBD1 (6 bases). Germline V CDR1 and CDR2: NSHNY, SYGAGN. The CDR3 has 12 residues. With 7 bases removed from V and 0 bases from J, the gap between germline ends came to 8 bases. The CDR3 bases that were read are TGTGCCAGCCAGGGGAGCTCCTAT. This codes for CASQGSSY. In full, the CDR3 is CASQGSSYEQYF.

This clone has at least ten counts. Mouse names are used for the genes. The CDR3 goes on 4 residues after the read ends, and that part is filled in from the germline J gene. This chain joins TRBV1 and TRBJ2-1, with 9 bases aligning to TRBD1. Looked up from germline, CDR1 is NSQYPW and CDR2 is LRSPGD (reference sequence). CDR3 length: 15 amino acids. V lost 3 bases, J lost 2 bases, and 2 bases stayed unmatched. CDR3 residues: CTCSADRGDYAEQFF. Partial CDR3 DNA: TGCACCTGCAGTGCGGACAGGGGAGACTATGCT.

This clone appeared a few times. Gene names and germline match the mouse. The sequence runs out 4 residues before the end of the CDR3; the remainder is reconstructed from the germline J gene. The chain joins TRBV1 to TRBJ1-4; tentatively, D is TRBD1 (5 bases). Trimming pared 1 base from V and 3 bases from J, leaving 9 bases between. This CDR3 has 15 amino acids. CDR1 and CDR2 (germline): NSQYPW, LRSPGD (reference sequence). CDR3 sequence: CTCSAVEGTNERLFF. The part of the CDR3 DNA that was read is TGCACCTGCAGTGCAGTTGAGGGGACCAACGAA.

As to this clone: Genes and germline come from the mouse. The DNA ends 4 residues before the CDR3 does, and the rest of the CDR3 is filled in from the germline J gene. The chain couples TRBV13-3 to TRBJ2-1, with D perhaps TRBD1 (5 bases). Germline CDR1 NNHDY, CDR2 SYVADS. This CDR3 contains 13 residues. The ends were cut back, 2 bases at V and 6 bases at J, with 9 bases in the middle. The CDR3 loop reads CASSEVRAAEQFF. The covered CDR3 bases are TGTGCCAGCAGTGAAGTCAGGGCTGCT.

The table lists this clone with a few counts. Genes and germline come from the mouse. The read finishes 4 residues shy of the CDR3 end, and the germline J gene is used to complete it. The chain combines TRBV13-3 with TRBJ1-1; TRBD1 matches 9 bases. The germline V gene encodes CDR1 NNHDY and CDR2 SYVADS. The CDR3 has 14 residues. V was clipped by 6 bases and J by 3 bases; unmatched bases: 6. Incomplete CDR3 DNA: TGTGCCAGCACCCTCCGACAGGGGGACACA. It codes for CASTLRQGDT. The complete CDR3 protein is CASTLRQGDTEVFF.

In its sample, this clone was seen a few times. Any gene name here is a mouse gene name. The read ends 4 residues shy of where the CDR3 ends; the end is completed using the germline J gene. The chain recombines TRBV17 with TRBJ2-5; D is possibly TRBD1 (6 bases). CDR1 is MNHDT and CDR2 is YYDKIL in the germline V gene. The CDR3 contains 14 residues. V lost 3 bases and J lost 2, with 9 bases in between. The CDR3 protein is CASSRGTPQDTQYF. The part of the CDR3 DNA that was read is TGTGCTAGCAGTAGGGGGACACCCCAAGAC.

Details on this clone: Each gene name is a mouse one. The read stops 4 residues short of the end of the CDR3; the missing end is completed from the germline J gene. V gene TRBV13-1 combines with J gene TRBJ2-1; 14 bases fit TRBD2. The CDR3 spans 18 residues. The junction had 7 bases not matched to a gene; V was cut back by 3 bases and J by 2 bases. CDR1 is NSHNY, CDR2 SYGAGN, per germline. CDR3 residues: CASSGPGLGGRDYAEQFF. The DNA read from the CDR3 is TGTGCCAGCAGTGGTCCGGGACTGGGGGGGCGAGACTATGCT.

Regarding this clone: Mouse names are used for the genes. Read coverage stops 4 residues before the CDR3 terminus; the germline J gene supplies the remainder. The chain couples TRBV13-3 to TRBJ2-1; TRBD2 aligns across 11 bases. V was clipped by 5 bases and J by 6 bases; unmatched bases: 7. CDR3 length: 15 amino acids. The germline CDR1 and CDR2 sequences are NNHDY and SYVADS. The CDR3 DNA, read in part, is TGTGCCAGCAGCCCAACTGGGGGGGCGCCTGCT. It encodes CASSPTGGAPA. The full-length CDR3 reads as CASSPTGGAPAEQFF.

This clone was observed a few times. Any gene name here is a mouse gene name. The read stops 4 residues short of the end of the CDR3; the missing end is completed from the germline J gene. This chain joins TRBV19 and TRBJ1-1; a weak D match, TRBD1 (5 bases). Trimming stripped 0 bases from V and 4 bases from J, with 10 bases between. The germline V gene has CDR1 FNHDT and CDR2 SITEND (reference sequence). CDR3 length: 14 residues. CDR3 DNA, as far as it was read: TGTGCCAGCAGTATAGTAGGGAGGGGCACA. Residues: CASSIVGRGT. In full, the CDR3 reads CASSIVGRGTEVFF. The whole variable domain, filled in from reference TRBV19 and TRBJ1-1, reads GGIITQTPKFLIGQEGQKLTLKCQQNFNHDTMYWYRQDSGKGLRLIYYSITENDLQKGDLSEGYDASREKKSSFSLTVTSAQKNEMAVFLCASSIVGRGTEVFFGKGTRLTVV.

This clone was seen more than once but under ten times. Mouse gene names and germline throughout. With the read ending 4 residues before the CDR3 end, the germline J gene is used to fill in that end. The V gene is TRBV13-3, the J gene TRBJ2-4; 12 positions agree with TRBD1. The germline V gene encodes CDR1 NNHDY and CDR2 SYVADS. This CDR3 is built from 16 residues. The CDR3: CASGSGQGAKKNTLYF. The sequenced CDR3 bases are TGTGCCAGCGGTTCGGGACAGGGGGCGAAGAAAAAC.

Remarks on this clone: Mouse gene names apply. Read coverage stops 4 residues before the CDR3 terminus; the germline J gene supplies the remainder. The chain couples TRBV1 to TRBJ2-4, with D possibly matching TRBD1 (6 bases). This CDR3 has 16 residues. Germline V lookup: CDR1 NSQYPW, CDR2 LRSPGD (reference sequence). V lost 0 bases to trimming and J lost 2 bases, with 12 bases between them. The CDR3 reads CTCSADAGQDQNTLYF. CDR3 DNA (partial): TGCACCTGCAGTGCAGATGCGGGACAAGATCAAAAC.

About this clone: TCRdb's protein and the DNA translation differ at residue 11; the protein here comes from the DNA. The gene names here belong to mouse. The read terminates 3 residues before the CDR3 end, so the remaining end is supplied by the germline J gene. The rearrangement links TRBV13-3 to TRBJ1-3; 8 positions agree with TRBD1. Trimming at V came to 5 bases and at J to 4 bases, leaving 5 bases not matched to a gene. CDR1 is NNHDY, CDR2 SYVADS, per germline. The CDR3 runs to 14 residues. The chain's CDR3 is CASREDRGGNTLYF. CDR3 bases read: TGTGCCAGCAGGGAAGACAGGGGCGGAAATACG.

As to this clone: Genes and germline come from the mouse. The CDR3 loop reads CTCSPWGGSSYEQYF. The DNA read from the CDR3 is TGCACCTGCAGCCCCTGGGGGGGGAGCTCCTAT. The chain uses TRBV1 and TRBJ2-7, with TRBD2 matching over 9 bases. The read halts 4 residues ahead of the CDR3 end, with the missing end drawn from the germline J gene. Trimming removed 6 bases from V and 0 bases from J; junction bases left unmatched: 6. This CDR3 has 15 amino acids. Germline assignment: CDR1 NSQYPW and CDR2 LRSPGD (reference sequence).

For this clone: Mouse gene names and germline throughout. The sequenced fragment ends 4 residues before the CDR3 boundary, so the rest is inferred from the germline J gene. The rearrangement joins TRBV13-3 to TRBJ2-3, with a weak D call TRBD2 (6 bases). CDR3 size: 16 residues. The germline V gene encodes CDR1 NNHDY and CDR2 SYVADS. The V end was cut by 1 base, the J end by 0 bases, with 12 bases between. The chain's CDR3 is CASSDTWGLSAETLYF. The sequenced part of the CDR3 DNA is TGTGCCAGCAGTGATACCTGGGGCCTTAGTGCAGAA.

A remark on this clone: Germline and genes here are mouse. The read finishes 4 residues shy of the CDR3 end, and the germline J gene is used to complete it. J is TRBJ2-7 and V is TRBV13-3; 9 nucleotides match TRBD2. From germline, CDR1 is NNHDY and CDR2 SYVADS. The length of the CDR3 is 12 residues. Partial CDR3 DNA: TGTGCCAGCTGGGGGGGCGCGAAT. Protein sequence: CASWGGAN. The CDR3 reads in full as CASWGGANEQYF.

Regarding this clone: Compared with germline, one end of the junction differs, possibly owing to a read error. Gene labels here are mouse ones. The covered CDR3 bases are TGCCCCTGCAGTGCAGATCTGGGACAGGGATATGCT. Its protein is CPCSADLGQGYA. The full CDR3 reads CPCSADLGQGYAEQFF. The chain has TRBV1 and TRBJ2-1; TRBD1 aligns across 9 bases. The read ends 4 residues before the CDR3 terminus; that terminus is restored from the germline J gene. This CDR3 spans 16 amino acids. Germline CDR1 and CDR2: NSQYPW and LRSPGD (reference sequence).

As concerns this clone: Mouse gene names and germline throughout. The read comes to an end 4 residues before the CDR3 does, leaving the germline J gene to fill in the end. The chain carries TRBV1 and TRBJ2-7, with 10 bases aligning to TRBD2. With V trimmed by 4 bases and J by 3 bases, 3 bases remained unmatched. The CDR3 contains 14 residues. Germline V gene sequence: CDR1 NSQYPW, CDR2 LRSPGD (reference sequence). The CDR3 loop is CTCSDWGGLYEQYF. Incomplete CDR3 DNA: TGCACCTGCAGTGACTGGGGGGGTCTCTAT.

This clone was picked up many times. Mouse gene names apply. The read terminates 4 residues ahead of where the CDR3 ends, so the germline J gene completes it. The V gene is TRBV13-3, the J gene TRBJ2-7, with 9 bases that match TRBD1. This CDR3 is built from 13 residues. The germline V gene encodes CDR1 NNHDY and CDR2 SYVADS. CDR3 in amino acids: CASNSGTGYEQYF. Partial CDR3 DNA: TGTGCCAGCAACTCCGGGACAGGGTAT.

This clone appeared a few times. At residue 12, the TCRdb protein and translated DNA are inconsistent; the protein given comes from the DNA. Gene names and germline match the mouse. Read coverage stops 3 residues before the CDR3 terminus; the germline J gene supplies the remainder. The chain is built from TRBV13-3 and TRBJ1-3, with D possibly matching TRBD1 (6 bases). From germline, CDR1 is NNHDY and CDR2 SYVADS. The length of the CDR3 is 15 residues. V lost 6 bases, J lost 0 bases, and 13 bases lay in between. The DNA read from the CDR3 is TGTGCCAGCACACCGGGACAACTTTCTGGAAATACG. Translating gives CASTPGQLSGNT. In full, the CDR3 is CASTPGQLSGNTLYF.

This clone has ten or more counts. The protein given in TCRdb and the translation of the DNA differ at residue 13, and the sequence presented here derives from the DNA. Mouse gene names and germline throughout. The observed sequence ends 3 residues before the CDR3 terminus, with the missing tail filled in from the germline J gene. The V and J genes are TRBV13-3 and TRBJ1-6; perhaps TRBD1 as D (6 bases). TRBJ1-6 is designated an ORF whose function remains uncertain. This CDR3 is built from 16 residues. V was clipped by 3 bases and J by 3 bases, with 13 bases between them. CDR1 is NNHDY, CDR2 SYVADS, per germline. Here the CDR3 reads CASSAATGFYNSPLYF. CDR3 bases read: TGTGCCAGCAGTGCCGCTACAGGGTTCTATAATTCGCCC.

As regards this clone: Germline and genes here are mouse. The read is 4 residues too short to cover the CDR3 end, so that end is filled in from the germline J gene. The chain has TRBV13-3 and TRBJ2-5, with D possibly TRBD2 on 6 matching bases. The CDR3 runs to 15 residues. Trimming left V 0 bases short and J 1 base short, with 9 bases between. Germline CDR1 NNHDY, CDR2 SYVADS. The CDR3: CASSDGGDHQDTQYF. The DNA read from the CDR3 is TGTGCCAGCAGTGATGGGGGGGACCACCAAGAC.

To note about this clone: Translating the DNA gives a protein that differs from the TCRdb entry at residue 11; the protein shown here is that DNA translation. Each gene name is a mouse one. The CDR3 end falls 3 residues outside the read, so it is completed with the germline J gene. The V call is TRBV1, the J call TRBJ1-3; D is unclear. In germline, CDR1 is NSQYPW, CDR2 LRSPGD (reference sequence). The CDR3 contains 14 residues. Trimming cost V 5 bases and J 0 bases, with 8 bases left between them. The sequenced part of the CDR3 DNA is TGCACCTGCAGTCCGCAGAATTCTGGAAATACG. Translation: CTCSPQNSGNT. The entire CDR3 protein is CTCSPQNSGNTLYF.